The clone carrying this TCR beta chain was found many times. The antigen is unknown. V lost 6 bases and J lost 1, with 10 bases in between. CDR3 length: 13 amino acids. The germline CDR1 and CDR2 sequences are MNHEY and SVGAGI. This record comes from a study of CD8 T cells in ankylosing spondylitis. Whole-study findings and limits: Seemingly characteristic of ankylosing spondylitis blood was a TCR beta motif consisting of about 8 highly homologous variants.

Making the TCR beta libraries involved quantitative 5'-RACE with molecular barcodes. TCRdb independently ran MiXCR on the 5' RACE reads; one entry per CDR3 protein. The sample holds some 220,000 distinct CDR3 sequences; over 7% are singletons and the top ten take roughly 4.9%. The sequenced sample consisted of blood, either unsorted or a sorted T cell fraction (not recorded which). The chain employs TRBV6-5 and TRBJ2-7; possible D gene TRBD1, 6 bases. The receptor was derived from a female donor with ankylosing spondylitis or in good health (not recorded which). Here the CDR3 reads CASSLQGSYEQYF. CDR3 coding DNA: TGTGCCAGCAGCTTACAGGGTTCCTACGAGCAGTACTTC.